Presented here are 4 T cell receptor beta chains from one specimen sequenced in a study of CD8+ T cells in alopecia areata. Investigators isolated RNA and reverse transcribed it into cDNA to act as the sequencing template. Profiled with immunoSEQ multiplex PCR; TCRdb holds only in-frame clones, not every one. The profile covers approximately 45,000 clones, with approximately 65% appearing a single time and roughly 22% taken by the ten largest. Treatment meaning: oral pan-JAK inhibitor, 5-10 mg twice daily. Sample: CD8+ T cells sorted from blood, taken at week 4, from a patient treated with tofacitinib. The receptors were sampled from a human donor with alopecia areata.

The chain couples TRBV13 to TRBJ1-4, with D possibly matching TRBD1 (5 bases). Trimming removed 4 bases from V and 0 bases from J, with 9 bases in between. CDR3 size: 15 residues. CDR1 PRHDT and CDR2 FYEKMQ come from the germline V gene (reference sequence). The CDR3 nucleotides are TGTGCCAGCAGCTCCTTGACAGCAACTAATGAAAAACTGTTTTTT. Translating gives CASSSLTATNEKLFF. Combining the CDR3 with reference TRBV13 and TRBJ1-4 gives the whole variable domain AAGVIQSPRHLIKEKRETATLKCYPIPRHDTVYWYQQGPGQDPQFLISFYEKMQSDKGSIPDRFSAQQFSDYHSELNMSSLELGDSALYFCASSSLTATNEKLFFGSGTQLSVL.

This clone has a handful of counts. The chain recombines TRBV27 with TRBJ2-3; TRBD2 is a possible D gene (5 bases). CDR1 and CDR2 (germline): MNHEY, SMNVEV (reference sequence). Trimming shortened V by 4 bases and J by 7 bases, and 18 bases separated the two germline ends. CDR3 length: 15 residues. The DNA for the CDR3 is TGTGCCAGCAGTTCTCGGGAAGAGTATGCGTATACGCAGTATTTT. Protein sequence: CASSSREEYAYTQYF.

This chain links TRBV10-3 with TRBJ1-2; D may be TRBD1 (5 bases). CDR1 is ENHRY, CDR2 SYGVKD, per germline. V lost 11 bases to trimming and J lost 6 bases, with 19 bases between them. The CDR3 contains 13 residues. In DNA form, the CDR3 reads TGTGCCTTGGGCAGCGACAGTAAGAATGGCTACACCTTC. Translated: CALGSDSKNGYTF.

In this sample, this clone turned up a few times. V usage is TRBV29-1 and J usage is TRBJ2-1; D not certain. Trimming took 5 bases from V and 5 from J, leaving 10 bases between them. Looked up from germline, CDR1 is SQVTM and CDR2 is ANQGSEA. This CDR3 comprises 12 residues. Written as DNA, the CDR3 is TGCAGCGTTATTACAGATAACAATGAGCAGTTCTTC. This encodes CSVITDNNEQFF.